This TCR beta chain was identified in a study of cytomegalovirus exposure and HLA in healthy donors. Points from the study as a whole: Most TCRs appeared rarely, but some public TCRs recurred in many donors. Later, an analysis found that TCR clusters from the first cohort tended to co-occur in the 110 or so validation repertoires.

Data came from immunoSEQ multiplex PCR; TCRdb stores just in-frame clones and leaves some out. The sample contains tens of thousands of clones, roughly nine tenths of which appear only once. This CDR3 spans 12 amino acids. Germline loops: CDR1 SEHNR, CDR2 FQNEAQ (reference sequence). Trimming removed 8 bases from V and 2 bases from J, with 10 bases in between. Comment on this clone: The antigen remains undetermined.

The V gene is TRBV7-9, the J gene TRBJ2-7; D gene uncertain. The source material was PBMCs. The receptor's source is a young man in good health and CMV-seronegative. The CDR3 is CASGQTAYEQYF. The CDR3 DNA reads TGTGCCAGCGGCCAGACTGCCTACGAGCAGTACTTC.